Listed below are T cell receptor beta chains from one sample, sequenced in a study of radiotherapy plus CTLA-4 blockade in lung cancer. The data were produced by immunoSEQ multiplex PCR, yet TCRdb's version contains in-frame clones alone and is incomplete. The sample consists of 60,000 to 85,000 clones, about 87% of them appearing once. This specimen was peripheral blood, taken from a patient treated with radiotherapy plus ipilimumab. The receptors come from a human donor with non-small cell lung cancer who had stable disease on radiotherapy plus ipilimumab. CDR3s include the opening cysteine and the closing phenylalanine or tryptophan. Fields, in order: clone size, V gene, J gene, CDR3 protein. Clone size is not always given. Where it is, it says once, few, many or a class for expanded clones.

>-|TRBV19|TRBJ1-3
CASSISGGPGNTIYF
>-|TRBV19|TRBJ1-5
CASSTPTTGNRNQPQHF
>-|TRBV28|TRBJ2-4
CASGSLGFNIQYF
>-|TRBV5-8|TRBJ1-5
CASSSTGIQPQHF
>few|TRBV10-2|TRBJ1-6
CASSETGNSPLHF
>-|TRBV19|TRBJ1-1
CASSILGGGAFF
>-|TRBV5-1|TRBJ2-3
CASSLDSSPGTQYF
>-|TRBV6-1|TRBJ2-7
CASSAKTTSYEQYF
>-|TRBV6-1|TRBJ1-2
CASSVDQNYGYTF
>-|TRBV2|TRBJ1-3
CVSSLMDSRSGNTIYF
>-|TRBV19|TRBJ2-5
CASSAYPRVGQETQYF